These 14 T cell receptor beta chains were sequenced from one sample in a study of CXCR3-negative and CXCR3-positive naive CD8 T cells. UMI-labeled 5' RACE TRB cDNA libraries were prepared from the cells. Each CDR3 protein gets one entry in TCRdb, which reprocessed the 5' RACE reads and gives no DNA. This repertoire comprises roughly 24,000 distinct CDR3 sequences; its ten largest clones make up roughly 20%. Sample: memory CD8+ T cells from blood. All receptors derive from a human donor in good health. Some clones in this sample may be carry-over from other donors' samples.

The chain has TRBV7-2 and TRBJ2-3; TCRdb outputs TRBD2, but without DNA this stays unchecked. The germline CDR1 and CDR2 sequences are SGHTA and FQGNSA. The CDR3 runs to 16 residues. The CDR3 here is CASSPGAGGPADTQYF. The full variable domain, its missing parts supplied by reference TRBV7-2 and TRBJ2-3, is GAGVSQSPSNKVTEKGKDVELRCDPISGHTALYWYRQSLGQGLEFLIYFQGNSAPDKSGLPSDRFSAERTGGSVSTLTIQRTQQEDSAVYLCASSPGAGGPADTQYFGPGTRLTVL.

The V gene is TRBV7-9, the J gene TRBJ2-7; TCRdb's D gene call, TRBD2, goes unchecked for lack of DNA. The CDR3 is 15 residues long. The germline CDR1 and CDR2 sequences are SEHNR and FQNEAQ (reference sequence). Here the CDR3 reads CASSWTSGSSYEQYF.

The J gene is TRBJ2-7, the V gene TRBV28; lacking DNA, the TRBD1 call made by TCRdb goes unchecked. Germline loops: CDR1 MDHEN, CDR2 SYDVKM. This CDR3 contains 14 residues. The CDR3 is CASSLTDTTGEQYF.

The genes are TRBV2 and TRBJ2-7. The V gene's germline CDR1 is SNHLY and CDR2 FYNNEI. This CDR3 is built from 14 residues. CDR3 sequence reads: CASIGPRNRYEQYF.

The CDR3 here is CASSDSTVSEQFF. The genes are TRBV6-4 and TRBJ2-1. Germline V gene data show CDR1 as MRHNA and CDR2 as SNTAGT. CDR3 length equals 13 residues.

The chain couples TRBV7-2 to TRBJ2-1; TCRdb returns TRBD2, unconfirmable since there is no DNA. The CDR3 is made up of 15 amino acids. CDR1 is SGHTA and CDR2 is FQGNSA in the germline V gene. The CDR3 spells CASSFTSGGANEQFF.

The CDR3 sequence: CATSRARVRGIHEQYF. The V call is TRBV15, the J call TRBJ2-7; the TCRdb call, TRBD1, lacks DNA for checking. CDR1 and CDR2 from the germline V gene are LNHNV and YYDKDF (reference sequence). This CDR3 comprises 16 residues. The complete variable domain, with remaining parts taken from reference TRBV15 and TRBJ2-7, reads DAMVIQNPRYQVTQFGKPVTLSCSQTLNHNVMYWYQQKSSQAPKLLFHYYDKDFNNEADTPDNFQSRRPNTSFCFLDIRSPGLGDTAMYLCATSRARVRGIHEQYFGPGTRLTVT.

V gene TRBV5-1 combines with J gene TRBJ1-2; TCRdb picks TRBD1, but there is no DNA to check that call. From germline, CDR1 is SGHRS and CDR2 YFSETQ. CDR3 length equals 16 residues. This chain's CDR3 is CASSLEEQGTDYGYTF.

V usage is TRBV7-9 and J usage is TRBJ2-2; TCRdb designates TRBD2, a call that cannot be tested without DNA. Germline CDR1 reads SEHNR; CDR2 reads FQNEAQ (reference sequence). The CDR3 is made up of 14 amino acids. The CDR3 loop is CASSPGLNTGELFF.

This clonotype is classed as medium-sized by frequency. This CDR3 is CSVVQDSTLQYF. V gene TRBV29-1 combines with J gene TRBJ2-7; TCRdb lists TRBD1, though no DNA is available to test this call. Germline V gene sequence: CDR1 SQVTM, CDR2 ANQGSEA. CDR3 length: 12 amino acids.

The chain uses TRBV7-9 and TRBJ2-7; TCRdb selects TRBD1, and the lack of DNA leaves this call unchecked. CDR3 length: 15 amino acids. Germline V gene data show CDR1 as SEHNR and CDR2 as FQNEAQ (reference sequence). CDR3 residues: CASSQTRDRGHEQYF.

This sequence joins TRBV20-1 and TRBJ1-2. Germline V gives CDR1 DFQATT, CDR2 SNEGSKA (reference sequence). CDR3 length: 13 amino acids. The CDR3 protein is CSARHIPEYGYTF.

The chain employs TRBV4-3 and TRBJ2-3; no DNA is available, so the TRBD2 call from TCRdb remains unchecked. Germline V gene lookup returns CDR1 LGHNA and CDR2 YSLEER. The CDR3 totals 19 residues. The CDR3 sequence: CASSQDVGLGTLALDTQYF.

V gene TRBV12-3 or TRBV12-4 combines with J gene TRBJ2-2. The CDR3 consists of 15 residues. Here the CDR3 reads CASSLAVLRLGELFF.